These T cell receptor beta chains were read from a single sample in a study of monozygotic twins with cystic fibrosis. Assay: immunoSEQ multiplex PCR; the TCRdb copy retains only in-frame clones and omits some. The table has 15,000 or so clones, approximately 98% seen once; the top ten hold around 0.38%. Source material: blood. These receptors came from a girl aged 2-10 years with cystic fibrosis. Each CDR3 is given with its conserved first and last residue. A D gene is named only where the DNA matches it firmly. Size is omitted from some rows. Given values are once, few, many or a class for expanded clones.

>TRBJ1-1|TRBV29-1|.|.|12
CSVQGPNTEAFF
TGCAGCGTGCAGGGGCCGAACACTGAAGCTTTCTTT
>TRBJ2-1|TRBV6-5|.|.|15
CASRQWASRINEQFF
TGTGCCAGCAGGCAGTGGGCTAGCCGCATCAATGAGCAGTTCTTC
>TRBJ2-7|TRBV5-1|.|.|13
CASRDSSGDEQYF
TGCGCCAGCCGGGACTCAAGTGGGGACGAGCAGTACTTC
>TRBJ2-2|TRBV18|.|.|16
CASSPPSLPDTGELFF
TGTGCCAGCTCACCACCGTCCCTGCCCGACACCGGGGAGCTGTTTTTT
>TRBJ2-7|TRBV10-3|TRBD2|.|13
CAVRTSDYYEQYF
TGTGCCGTAAGGACTAGCGACTACTACGAGCAGTACTTC
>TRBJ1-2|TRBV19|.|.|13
CASSARSIYGYTF
TGTGCCAGTAGTGCCCGGTCCATCTATGGCTACACCTTC
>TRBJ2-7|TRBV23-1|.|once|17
CASSQWCSTEKAYEQYF
TGCGCCAGCAGTCAATGGTGCTCCACAGAAAAAGCCTACGAGCAGTACTTC
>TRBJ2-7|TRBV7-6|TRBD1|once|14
CASSLGTGRYEQYF
TGTGCCAGCAGCTTAGGGACAGGGAGGTACGAGCAGTACTTC
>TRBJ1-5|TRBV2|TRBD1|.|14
CASRLDRGPQPQHF
TGTGCCAGCAGGTTGGACAGGGGGCCTCAGCCCCAGCATTTT
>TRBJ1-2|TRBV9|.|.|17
CASSSQATGGGHYGYTF
TGTGCCAGCAGCTCCCAGGCGACGGGGGGCGGTCACTATGGCTACACCTTC
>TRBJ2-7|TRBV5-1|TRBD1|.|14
CASRSLTGVYEQYF
TGCGCCAGCAGATCCTTGACAGGGGTCTACGAGCAGTACTTC
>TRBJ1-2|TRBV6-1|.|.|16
CASSDGFPGLWDGYTF
TGTGCCAGCAGTGACGGGTTCCCGGGCTTATGGGATGGCTACACCTTC
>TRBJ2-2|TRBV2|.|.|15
CASSERLGGTGELFF
TGTGCCAGCAGTGAAAGGCTGGGCGGCACCGGGGAGCTGTTTTTT
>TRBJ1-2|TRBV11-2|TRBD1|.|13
CASSQSGTDGYTF
TGTGCCAGCAGCCAGTCCGGGACAGATGGCTACACCTTC
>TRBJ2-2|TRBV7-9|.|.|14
CASSLISRGKELFF
TGTGCCAGCAGCTTAATTTCAAGAGGAAAGGAGCTGTTTTTT
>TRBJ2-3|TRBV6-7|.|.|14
CASSYSSIADTQYF
TGTGCCAGCAGTTACTCATCGATAGCAGATACGCAGTATTTT
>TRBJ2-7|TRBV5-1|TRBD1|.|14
CASSFEGQLYEQYF
TGCGCCAGCAGCTTCGAGGGACAGCTATACGAGCAGTACTTC
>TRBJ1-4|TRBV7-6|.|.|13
CASSLNGHEKLFF
TGTGCCAGCAGCTTGAACGGACATGAAAAACTGTTTTTT
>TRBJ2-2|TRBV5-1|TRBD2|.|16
CASRISGSNIVGELFF
TGCGCCAGCAGAATTAGCGGGAGTAATATAGTCGGGGAGCTGTTTTTT
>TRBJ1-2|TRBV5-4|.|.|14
CASSLGVRDYGYTF
TGTGCCAGCAGCTTGGGAGTAAGGGACTATGGCTACACCTTC
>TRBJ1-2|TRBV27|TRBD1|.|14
CASSDLRTGGGYTF
TGTGCCAGCAGTGATCTCCGGACAGGGGGTGGCTACACCTTC
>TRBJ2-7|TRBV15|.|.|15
CATSREQAYSYEQYF
TGTGCCACCAGCAGAGAGCAGGCGTACTCCTACGAGCAGTACTTC
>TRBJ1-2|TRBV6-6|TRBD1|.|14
CASRGQSPTYGYTF
TGTGCCAGCAGGGGACAGTCCCCAACTTATGGCTACACCTTC
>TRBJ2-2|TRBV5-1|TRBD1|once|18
CASSLESRTGPNTGELFF
TGCGCCAGCAGCTTGGAAAGTAGGACAGGGCCGAACACCGGGGAGCTGTTTTTT
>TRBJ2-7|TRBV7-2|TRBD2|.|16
CASSLVGLARTYEQYF
TGTGCCAGCAGCTTAGTGGGACTAGCTCGTACCTACGAGCAGTACTTC
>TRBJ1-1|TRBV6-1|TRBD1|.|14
CASGTGGVETEAFF
TGTGCCAGCGGGACAGGGGGGGTGGAGACTGAAGCTTTCTTT
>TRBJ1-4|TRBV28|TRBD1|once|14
CASSPTGVGEKLFF
TGTGCCAGCAGTCCGACAGGGGTAGGAGAAAAACTGTTTTTT
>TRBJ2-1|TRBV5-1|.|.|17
CASSVRALPSSYNEQFF
TGCGCCAGCAGCGTCCGCGCGCTACCCAGCTCCTACAATGAGCAGTTCTTC
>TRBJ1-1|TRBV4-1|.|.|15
CASSQAPEGTTEAFF
TGCGCCAGCAGCCAAGCTCCAGAAGGGACGACTGAAGCTTTCTTT
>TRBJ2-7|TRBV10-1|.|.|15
CAPRGRPLTSYEQYF
TGCGCCCCCAGGGGAAGGCCACTGACATCCTACGAGCAGTACTTC
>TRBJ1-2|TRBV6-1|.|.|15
CASSERAGATYGYTF
TGTGCCAGCAGTGAACGGGCAGGAGCGACCTATGGCTACACCTTC
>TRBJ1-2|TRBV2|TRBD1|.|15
CASNPQTGPSYGYTF
TGTGCCAGCAACCCTCAGACAGGGCCCTCCTATGGCTACACCTTC
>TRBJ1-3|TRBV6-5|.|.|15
CASSYSPGVKNTIYF
TGTGCCAGCAGTTACTCTCCAGGGGTAAAAAACACCATATATTTT
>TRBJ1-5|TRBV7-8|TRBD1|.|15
CASSIGQGGNQPQHF
TGTGCCAGCAGCATCGGACAGGGAGGCAATCAGCCCCAGCATTTT
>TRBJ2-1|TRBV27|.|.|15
CASNLVGGGGNEQFF
TGTGCCAGCAATCTTGTAGGGGGTGGGGGCAATGAGCAGTTCTTC
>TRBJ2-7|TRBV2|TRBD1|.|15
CASSEAPQGAYEQYF
TGTGCCAGCAGTGAAGCGCCCCAGGGGGCCTACGAGCAGTACTTC
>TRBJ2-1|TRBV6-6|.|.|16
CASSSQAGSLRNEQFF
TGTGCCAGCAGCTCACAGGCCGGGAGTTTGCGGAATGAGCAGTTCTTC
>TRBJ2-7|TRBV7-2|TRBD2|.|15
CASSFRGTRRYEQYF
TGTGCCAGCAGCTTTCGCGGGACTAGGCGTTACGAGCAGTACTTC
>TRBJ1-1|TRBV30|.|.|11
CACPGGVTAFF
TGTGCCTGCCCTGGGGGGGTGACGGCTTTCTTT
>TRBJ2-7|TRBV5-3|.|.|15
CARSFSAPLHYEQYF
TGTGCCAGAAGCTTTAGTGCTCCCCTTCACTACGAGCAGTACTTC
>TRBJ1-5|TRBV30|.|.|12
CAWGRENQPQHF
TGTGCCTGGGGACGAGAGAATCAGCCCCAGCATTTT
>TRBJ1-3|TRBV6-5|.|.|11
CASSYGNTIYF
TGTGCCAGCAGTTACGGAAACACCATATATTTT
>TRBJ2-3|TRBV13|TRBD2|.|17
CASSLGLAGEMGDTQYF
TGTGCCAGCAGCTTAGGGCTTGCGGGGGAGATGGGAGATACGCAGTATTTT
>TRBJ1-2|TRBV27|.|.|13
CASSPGRNYGYTF
TGTGCCAGCAGCCCGGGACGGAACTATGGCTACACCTTC
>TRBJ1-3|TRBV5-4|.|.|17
CASSLVGNSDSGNTIYF
TGTGCCAGCAGCTTGGTCGGGAACTCCGACTCTGGAAACACCATATATTTT
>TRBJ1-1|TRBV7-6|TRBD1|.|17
CASSLRAGTGSMAEAFF
TGTGCCAGCAGCCTACGAGCCGGGACAGGGTCTATGGCTGAAGCTTTCTTT
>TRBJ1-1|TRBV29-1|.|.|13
CSVVLSQNTEAFF
TGCAGCGTTGTCCTTTCACAGAACACTGAAGCTTTCTTT
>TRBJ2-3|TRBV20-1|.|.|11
CSARLTDTQYF
TGCAGTGCTCGCTTAACAGATACGCAGTATTTT
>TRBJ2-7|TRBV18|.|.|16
CASSPEQALSSYEQYF
TGTGCCAGCTCACCAGAGCAAGCGCTAAGCTCCTACGAGCAGTACTTC
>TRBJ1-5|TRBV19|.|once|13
CASSITLYQPQHF
TGTGCCAGTAGTATAACTTTGTATCAGCCCCAGCATTTT
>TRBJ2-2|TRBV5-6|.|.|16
CASSLGERRVTGELFF
TGTGCCAGCAGCTTGGGGGAACGTAGGGTCACCGGGGAGCTGTTTTTT
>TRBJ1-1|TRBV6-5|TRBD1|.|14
CASSPPGGNTEAFF
TGTGCCAGCAGTCCTCCAGGGGGGAACACTGAAGCTTTCTTT
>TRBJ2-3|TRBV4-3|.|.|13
CASSQDSTDTQYF
TGCGCCAGCAGCCAAGATTCGACAGATACGCAGTATTTT